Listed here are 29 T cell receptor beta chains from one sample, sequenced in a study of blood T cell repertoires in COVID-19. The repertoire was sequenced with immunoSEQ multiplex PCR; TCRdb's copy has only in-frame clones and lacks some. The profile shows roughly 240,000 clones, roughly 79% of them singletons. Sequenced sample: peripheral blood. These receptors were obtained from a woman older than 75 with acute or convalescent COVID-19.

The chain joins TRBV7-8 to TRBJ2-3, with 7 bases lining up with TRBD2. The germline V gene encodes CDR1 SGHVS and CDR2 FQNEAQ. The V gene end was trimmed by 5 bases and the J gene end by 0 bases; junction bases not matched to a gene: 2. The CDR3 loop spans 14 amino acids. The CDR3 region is CASSTRESTDTQYF. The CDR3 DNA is TGTGCCAGCAGCACGCGGGAGAGCACAGATACGCAGTATTTT.

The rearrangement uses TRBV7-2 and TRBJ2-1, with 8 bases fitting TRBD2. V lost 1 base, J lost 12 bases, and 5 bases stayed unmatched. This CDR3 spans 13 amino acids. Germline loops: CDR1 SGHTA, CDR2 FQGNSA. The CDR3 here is CASSLGGLAGQFF. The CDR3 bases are TGTGCCAGCAGCTTAGGAGGACTAGCAGGGCAGTTCTTC.

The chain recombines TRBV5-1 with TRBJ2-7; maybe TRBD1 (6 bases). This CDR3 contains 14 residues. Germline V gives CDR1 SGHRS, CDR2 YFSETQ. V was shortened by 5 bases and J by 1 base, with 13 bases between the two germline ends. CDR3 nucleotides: TGCGCCAGCAGTCTAGGGGACATATCCTACGAGCAGTACTTC. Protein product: CASSLGDISYEQYF.

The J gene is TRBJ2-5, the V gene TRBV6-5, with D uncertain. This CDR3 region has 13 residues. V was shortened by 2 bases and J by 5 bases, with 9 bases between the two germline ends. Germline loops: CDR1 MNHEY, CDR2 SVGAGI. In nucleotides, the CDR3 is TGTGCCAGCAGTTACACGGTTGTCGAGACCCAGTACTTC. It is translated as CASSYTVVETQYF.

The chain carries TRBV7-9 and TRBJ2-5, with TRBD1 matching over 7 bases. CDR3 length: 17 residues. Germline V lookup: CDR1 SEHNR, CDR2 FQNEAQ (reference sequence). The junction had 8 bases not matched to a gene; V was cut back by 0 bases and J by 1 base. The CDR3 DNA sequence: TGTGCCAGCAGCTTAGCAGCGAGACAGGGCTCCCAAGAGACCCAGTACTTC. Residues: CASSLAARQGSQETQYF.

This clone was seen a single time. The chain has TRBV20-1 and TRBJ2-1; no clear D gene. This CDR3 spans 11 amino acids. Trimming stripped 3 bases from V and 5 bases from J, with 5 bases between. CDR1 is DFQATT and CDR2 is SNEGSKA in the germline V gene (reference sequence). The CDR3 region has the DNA TGCAGTGCTAGCCGTAACAATGAGCAGTTCTTC. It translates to CSASRNNEQFF.

The CDR3 coding sequence is TGTGCCAGCAGCCAAGGGACAGGGGATAGCAATCAGCCCCAGCATTTT. This sequence encodes CASSQGTGDSNQPQHF. V usage is TRBV7-6 and J usage is TRBJ1-5; 10 bases align to TRBD1. Trimming at V came to 5 bases and at J to 0 bases, leaving 4 bases not matched to a gene. CDR1 is SGHVS and CDR2 is FNYEAQ in the germline V gene. This CDR3 has 16 residues.

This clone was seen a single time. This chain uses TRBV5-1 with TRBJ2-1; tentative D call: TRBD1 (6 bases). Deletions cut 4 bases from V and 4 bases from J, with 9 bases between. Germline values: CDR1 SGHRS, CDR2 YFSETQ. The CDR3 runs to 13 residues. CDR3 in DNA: TGCGCCAGCAGCATGGACAGTTACAATGAGCAGTTCTTC. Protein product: CASSMDSYNEQFF.

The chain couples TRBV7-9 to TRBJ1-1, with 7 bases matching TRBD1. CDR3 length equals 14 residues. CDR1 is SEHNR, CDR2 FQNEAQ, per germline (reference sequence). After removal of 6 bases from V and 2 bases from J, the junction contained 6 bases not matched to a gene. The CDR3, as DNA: TGTGCCAGCAGATCCGGGACAGCCAACACTGAAGCTTTCTTT. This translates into CASRSGTANTEAFF.

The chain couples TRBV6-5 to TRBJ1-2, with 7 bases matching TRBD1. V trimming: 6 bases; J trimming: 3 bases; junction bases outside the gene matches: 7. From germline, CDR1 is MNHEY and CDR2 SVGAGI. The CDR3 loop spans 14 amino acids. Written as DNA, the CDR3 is TGTGCCAGCAGGAGAACAGGGGTGGACTATGGCTACACCTTC. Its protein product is CASRRTGVDYGYTF.

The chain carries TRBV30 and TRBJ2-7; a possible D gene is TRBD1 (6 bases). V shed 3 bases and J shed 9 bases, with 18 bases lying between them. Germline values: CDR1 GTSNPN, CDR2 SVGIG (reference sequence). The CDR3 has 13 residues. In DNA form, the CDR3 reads TGTGCCTGGAGCCAAGCCCGGGACACTGGGCAGTACTTC. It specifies CAWSQARDTGQYF. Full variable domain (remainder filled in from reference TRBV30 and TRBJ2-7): SQTIHQWPATLVQPVGSPLSLECTVEGTSNPNLYWYRQAAGRGLQLLFYSVGIGQISSEVPQNLSASRPQDRQFILSSKKLLLSDSGFYLCAWSQARDTGQYFGPGTRLTVT.

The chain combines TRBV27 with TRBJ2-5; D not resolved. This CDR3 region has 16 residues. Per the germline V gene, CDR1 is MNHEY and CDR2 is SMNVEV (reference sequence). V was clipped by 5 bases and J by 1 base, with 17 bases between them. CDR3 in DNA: TGTGCCAGCAGTCCGGGTAAGGTTGGAACCCAAGAGACCCAGTACTTC. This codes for CASSPGKVGTQETQYF.

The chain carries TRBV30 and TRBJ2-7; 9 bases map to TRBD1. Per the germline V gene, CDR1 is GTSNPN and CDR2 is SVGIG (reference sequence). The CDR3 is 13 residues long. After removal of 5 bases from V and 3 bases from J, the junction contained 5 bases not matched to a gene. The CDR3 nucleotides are TGTGCCTGGGGGACAGGGACGAGCTACGAGCAGTACTTC. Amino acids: CAWGTGTSYEQYF.

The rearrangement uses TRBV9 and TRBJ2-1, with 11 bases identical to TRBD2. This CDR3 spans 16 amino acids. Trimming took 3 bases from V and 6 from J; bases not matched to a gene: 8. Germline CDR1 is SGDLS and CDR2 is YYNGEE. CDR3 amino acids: CASSARGLAGGNEQFF. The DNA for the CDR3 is TGTGCCAGCAGCGCCCGTGGGCTAGCGGGAGGCAATGAGCAGTTCTTC. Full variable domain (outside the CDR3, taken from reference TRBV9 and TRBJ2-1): DSGVTQTPKHLITATGQRVTLRCSPRSGDLSVYWYQQSLDQGLQFLIQYYNGEERAKGNILERFSAQQFPDLHSELNLSSLELGDSALYFCASSARGLAGGNEQFFGPGTRLTVL.

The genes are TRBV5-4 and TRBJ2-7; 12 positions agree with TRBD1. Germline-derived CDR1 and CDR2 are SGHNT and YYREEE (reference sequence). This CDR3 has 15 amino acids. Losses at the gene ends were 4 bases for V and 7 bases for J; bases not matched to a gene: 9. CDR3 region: CASSIPGQGAMEQYF. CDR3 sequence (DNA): TGTGCCAGCAGCATACCGGGACAGGGGGCGATGGAGCAGTACTTC.

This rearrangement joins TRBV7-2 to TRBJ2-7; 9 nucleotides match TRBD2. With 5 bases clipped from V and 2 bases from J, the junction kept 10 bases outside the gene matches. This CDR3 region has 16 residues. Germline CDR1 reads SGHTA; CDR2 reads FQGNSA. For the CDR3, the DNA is TGTGCCAGCAGCACAAGTAGCCTAGCGGGAACCTACGAGCAGTACTTC. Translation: CASSTSSLAGTYEQYF. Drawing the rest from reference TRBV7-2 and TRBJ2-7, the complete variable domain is GAGVSQSPSNKVTEKGKDVELRCDPISGHTALYWYRQSLGQGLEFLIYFQGNSAPDKSGLPSDRFSAERTGGSVSTLTIQRTQQEDSAVYLCASSTSSLAGTYEQYFGPGTRLTVT.

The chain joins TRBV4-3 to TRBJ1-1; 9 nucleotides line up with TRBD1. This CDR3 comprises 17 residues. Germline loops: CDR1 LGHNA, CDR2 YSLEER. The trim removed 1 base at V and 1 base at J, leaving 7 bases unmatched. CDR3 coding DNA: TGCGCCAGCAGCCAAGCTGGGGGGACAGGGAGGAACACTGAAGCTTTCTTT. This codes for CASSQAGGTGRNTEAFF.

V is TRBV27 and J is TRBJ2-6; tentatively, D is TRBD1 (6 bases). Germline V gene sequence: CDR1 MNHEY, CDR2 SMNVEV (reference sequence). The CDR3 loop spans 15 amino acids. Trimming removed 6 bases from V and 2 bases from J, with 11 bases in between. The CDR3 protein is CASRTTGTGANVLTF. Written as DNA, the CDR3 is TGTGCCAGCAGAACCACAGGGACTGGGGCCAACGTCCTGACTTTC.

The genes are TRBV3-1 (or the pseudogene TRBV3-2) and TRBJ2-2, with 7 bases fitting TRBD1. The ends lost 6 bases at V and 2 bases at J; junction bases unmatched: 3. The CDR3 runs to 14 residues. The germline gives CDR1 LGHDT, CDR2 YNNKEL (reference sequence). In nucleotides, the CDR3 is TGTGCCAGCAGTTACAGGGGAAACACCGGGGAGCTGTTTTTT. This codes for CASSYRGNTGELFF.

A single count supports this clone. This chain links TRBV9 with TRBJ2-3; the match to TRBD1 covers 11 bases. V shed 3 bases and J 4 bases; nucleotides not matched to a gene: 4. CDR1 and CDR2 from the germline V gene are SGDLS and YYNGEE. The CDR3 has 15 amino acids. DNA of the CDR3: TGTGCCAGCAGCGCGGACAGGGGGCAGGCAGATACGCAGTATTTT. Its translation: CASSADRGQADTQYF.

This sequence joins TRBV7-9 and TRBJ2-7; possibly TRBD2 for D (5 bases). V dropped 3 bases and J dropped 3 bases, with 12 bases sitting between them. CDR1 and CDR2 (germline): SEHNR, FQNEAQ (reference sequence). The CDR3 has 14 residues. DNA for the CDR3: TGTGCCAGCAGCTTGGACGACTACAACTACGAGCAGTACTTC. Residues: CASSLDDYNYEQYF. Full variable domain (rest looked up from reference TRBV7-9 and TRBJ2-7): DTGVSQNPRHKITKRGQNVTFRCDPISEHNRLYWYRQTLGQGPEFLTYFQNEAQLEKSRLLSDRFSAERPKGSFSTLEIQRTEQGDSAMYLCASSLDDYNYEQYFGPGTRLTVT.

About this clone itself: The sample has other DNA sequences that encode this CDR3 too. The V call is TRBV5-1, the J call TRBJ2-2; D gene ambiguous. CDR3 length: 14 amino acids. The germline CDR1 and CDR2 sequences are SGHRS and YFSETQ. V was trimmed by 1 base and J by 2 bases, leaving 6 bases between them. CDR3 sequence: CASSLLANTGELFF. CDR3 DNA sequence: TGCGCCAGCAGCTTGTTGGCAAACACCGGGGAGCTGTTTTTT.

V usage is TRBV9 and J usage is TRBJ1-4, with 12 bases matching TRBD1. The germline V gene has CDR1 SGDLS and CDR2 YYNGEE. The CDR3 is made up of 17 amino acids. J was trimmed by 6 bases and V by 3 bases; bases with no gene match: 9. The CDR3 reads CASSAAGTGGADEKLFF. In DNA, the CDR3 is TGTGCCAGCAGCGCGGCCGGGACAGGGGGCGCCGATGAAAAACTGTTTTTT.

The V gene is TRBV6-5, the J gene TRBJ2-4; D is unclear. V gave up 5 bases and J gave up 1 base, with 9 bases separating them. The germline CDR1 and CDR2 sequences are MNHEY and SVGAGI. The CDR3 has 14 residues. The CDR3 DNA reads TGTGCCAGCAGTCGCGACGGGGCCAAAAACATTCAGTACTTC. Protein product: CASSRDGAKNIQYF.

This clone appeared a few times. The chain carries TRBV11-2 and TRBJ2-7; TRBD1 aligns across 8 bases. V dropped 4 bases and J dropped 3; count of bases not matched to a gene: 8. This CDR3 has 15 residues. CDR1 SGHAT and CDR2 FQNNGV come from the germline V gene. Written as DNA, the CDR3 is TGTGCCAGCAGCTCCTCCGGGACAGGAAACTACGAGCAGTACTTC. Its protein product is CASSSSGTGNYEQYF.

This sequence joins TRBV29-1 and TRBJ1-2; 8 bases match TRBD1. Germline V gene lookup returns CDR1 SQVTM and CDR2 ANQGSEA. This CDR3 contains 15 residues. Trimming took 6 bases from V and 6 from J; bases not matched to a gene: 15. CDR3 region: CSVSFMPGGLNGYTF. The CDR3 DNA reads TGCAGCGTCTCTTTTATGCCAGGGGGCCTAAATGGCTACACCTTC.

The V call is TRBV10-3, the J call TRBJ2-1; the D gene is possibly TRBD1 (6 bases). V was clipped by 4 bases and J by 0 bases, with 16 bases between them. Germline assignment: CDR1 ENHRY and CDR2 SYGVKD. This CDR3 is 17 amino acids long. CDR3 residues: CAISAPTGMSSYNEQFF. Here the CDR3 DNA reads TGTGCCATCAGTGCCCCAACAGGGATGAGCTCCTACAATGAGCAGTTCTTC.

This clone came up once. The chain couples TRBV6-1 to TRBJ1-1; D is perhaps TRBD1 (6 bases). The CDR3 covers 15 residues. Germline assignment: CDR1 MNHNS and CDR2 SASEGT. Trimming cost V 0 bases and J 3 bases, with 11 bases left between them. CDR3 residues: CASSEASQGHTEAFF. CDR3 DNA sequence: TGTGCCAGCAGTGAAGCGTCACAGGGCCACACTGAAGCTTTCTTT.

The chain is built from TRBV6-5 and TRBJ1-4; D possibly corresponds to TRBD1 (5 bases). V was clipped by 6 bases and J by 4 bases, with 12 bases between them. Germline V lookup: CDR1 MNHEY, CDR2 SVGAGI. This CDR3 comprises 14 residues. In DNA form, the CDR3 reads TGTGCCAGCAGCCGGGGGGTACTTAATGAAAAACTGTTTTTT. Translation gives CASSRGVLNEKLFF.